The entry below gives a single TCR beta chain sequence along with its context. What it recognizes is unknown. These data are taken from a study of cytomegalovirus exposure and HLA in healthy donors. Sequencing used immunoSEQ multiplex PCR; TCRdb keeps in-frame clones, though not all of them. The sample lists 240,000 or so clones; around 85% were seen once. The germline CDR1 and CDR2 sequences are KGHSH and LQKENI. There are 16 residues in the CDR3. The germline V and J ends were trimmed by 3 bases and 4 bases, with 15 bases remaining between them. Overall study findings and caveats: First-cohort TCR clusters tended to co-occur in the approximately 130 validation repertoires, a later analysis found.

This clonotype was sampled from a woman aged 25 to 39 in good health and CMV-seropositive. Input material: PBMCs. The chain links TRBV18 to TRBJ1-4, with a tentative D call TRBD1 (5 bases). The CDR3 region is CASSPRPRVINEKLFF. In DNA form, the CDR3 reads TGTGCCAGCTCACCGAGGCCCAGGGTTATTAATGAAAAACTGTTTTTT.